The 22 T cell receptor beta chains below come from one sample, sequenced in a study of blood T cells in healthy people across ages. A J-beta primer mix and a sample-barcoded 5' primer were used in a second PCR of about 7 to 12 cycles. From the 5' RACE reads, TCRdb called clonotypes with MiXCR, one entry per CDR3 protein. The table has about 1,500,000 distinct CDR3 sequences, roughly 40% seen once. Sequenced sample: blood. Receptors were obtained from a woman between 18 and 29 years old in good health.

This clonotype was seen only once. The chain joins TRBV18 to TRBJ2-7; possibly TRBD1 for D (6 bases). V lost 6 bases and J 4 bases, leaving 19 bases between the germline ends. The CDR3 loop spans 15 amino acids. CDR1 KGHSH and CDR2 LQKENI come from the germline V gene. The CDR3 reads CASSHRVGAAYEQYF. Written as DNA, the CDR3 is TGTGCCAGCTCTCACAGGGTCGGGGCAGCGTACGAGCAGTACTTC.

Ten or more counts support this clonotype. The CDR3 region is CASSLEGVSDEQFF. CDR3 bases: TGTGCCAGCAGCTTAGAGGGGGTGTCGGATGAGCAGTTCTTC. V and J are TRBV11-2 and TRBJ2-1; D may correspond to TRBD1 or TRBD2 (5 bases each). V dropped 0 bases and J dropped 8 bases, with 11 bases sitting between them. The CDR3 totals 14 residues. The germline CDR1 and CDR2 sequences are SGHAT and FQNNGV.

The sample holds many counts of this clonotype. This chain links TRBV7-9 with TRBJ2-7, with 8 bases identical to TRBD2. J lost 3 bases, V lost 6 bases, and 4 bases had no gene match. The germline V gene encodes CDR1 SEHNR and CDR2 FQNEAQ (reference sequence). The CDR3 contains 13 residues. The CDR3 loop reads CASSLAGLYEQYF. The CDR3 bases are TGTGCCAGCAGTCTAGCGGGCCTCTACGAGCAGTACTTC.

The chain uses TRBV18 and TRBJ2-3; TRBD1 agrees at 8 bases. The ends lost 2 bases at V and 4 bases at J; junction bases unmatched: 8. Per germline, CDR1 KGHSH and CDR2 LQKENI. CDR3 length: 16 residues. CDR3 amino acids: CASSPTRQGIADTQYF. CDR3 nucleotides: TGTGCCAGCTCACCAACGCGACAGGGGATCGCAGATACGCAGTATTTT.

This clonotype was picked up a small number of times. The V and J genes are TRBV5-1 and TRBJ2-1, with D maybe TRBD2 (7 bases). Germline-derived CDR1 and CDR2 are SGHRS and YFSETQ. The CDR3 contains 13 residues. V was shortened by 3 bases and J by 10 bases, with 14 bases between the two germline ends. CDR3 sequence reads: CASSSGGGGEQFF. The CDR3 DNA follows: TGCGCCAGCAGCTCTGGCGGGGGCGGGGAGCAGTTCTTC.

CDR3 nucleotides: TGTGCCATCAGTGAACGGGGGCAGAACACTGAAGCTTTCTTT. Its translation is CAISERGQNTEAFF. This chain links TRBV10-3 with TRBJ1-1, with D perhaps TRBD1 (6 bases). Per the germline V gene, CDR1 is ENHRY and CDR2 is SYGVKD. V shed 3 bases and J shed 1 base, with 9 bases lying between them. The CDR3 sequence is 14 residues long.

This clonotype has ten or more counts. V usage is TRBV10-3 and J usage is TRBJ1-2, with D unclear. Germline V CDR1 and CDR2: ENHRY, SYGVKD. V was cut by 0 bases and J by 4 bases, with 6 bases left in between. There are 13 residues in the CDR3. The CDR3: CAISESLGYGYTF. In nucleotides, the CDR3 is TGTGCCATCAGTGAGTCGCTGGGCTATGGCTACACCTTC.

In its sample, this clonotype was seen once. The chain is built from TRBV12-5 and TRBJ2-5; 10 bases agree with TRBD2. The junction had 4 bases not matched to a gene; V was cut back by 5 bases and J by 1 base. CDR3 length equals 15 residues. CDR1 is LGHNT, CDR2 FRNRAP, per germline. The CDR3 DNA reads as TGTGCTAGTGGTGGGGGGACTAGCGTCCAAGAGACCCAGTACTTC. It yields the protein CASGGGTSVQETQYF.

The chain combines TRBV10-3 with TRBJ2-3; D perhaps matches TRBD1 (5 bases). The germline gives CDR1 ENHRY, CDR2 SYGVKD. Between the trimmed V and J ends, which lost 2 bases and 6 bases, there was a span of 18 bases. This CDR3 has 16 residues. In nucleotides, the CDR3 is TGTGCCATCAGTGAGCCTGGGGCCATGAGTGCGGATACGCAGTATTTT. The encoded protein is CAISEPGAMSADTQYF.

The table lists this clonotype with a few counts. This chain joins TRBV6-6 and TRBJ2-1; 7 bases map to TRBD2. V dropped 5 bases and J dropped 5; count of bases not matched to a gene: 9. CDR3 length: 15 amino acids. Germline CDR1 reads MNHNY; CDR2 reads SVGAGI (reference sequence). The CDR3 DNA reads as TGTGCCAGCAGTCCTACAGCGGGACTTCACAATGAGCAGTTCTTC. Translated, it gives CASSPTAGLHNEQFF.

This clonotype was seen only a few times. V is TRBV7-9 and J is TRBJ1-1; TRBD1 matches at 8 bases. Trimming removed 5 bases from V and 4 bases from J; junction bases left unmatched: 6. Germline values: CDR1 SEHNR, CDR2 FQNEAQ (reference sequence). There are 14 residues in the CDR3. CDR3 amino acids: CASSPDRGFTEAFF. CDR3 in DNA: TGTGCCAGCAGCCCCGACAGGGGATTCACTGAAGCTTTCTTT.

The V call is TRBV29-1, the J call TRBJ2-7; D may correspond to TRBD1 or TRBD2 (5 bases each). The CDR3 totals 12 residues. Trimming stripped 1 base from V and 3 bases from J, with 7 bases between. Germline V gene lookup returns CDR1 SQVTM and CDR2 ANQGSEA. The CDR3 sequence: CSVEGGYYEQYF. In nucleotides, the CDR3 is TGCAGCGTTGAAGGGGGGTACTACGAGCAGTACTTC.

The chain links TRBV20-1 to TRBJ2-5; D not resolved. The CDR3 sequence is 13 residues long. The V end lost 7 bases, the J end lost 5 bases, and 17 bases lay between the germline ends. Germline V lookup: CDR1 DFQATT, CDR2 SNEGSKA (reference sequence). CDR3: CSVPKQVVETQYF. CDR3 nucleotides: TGCAGTGTCCCCAAGCAGGTCGTGGAGACCCAGTACTTC.

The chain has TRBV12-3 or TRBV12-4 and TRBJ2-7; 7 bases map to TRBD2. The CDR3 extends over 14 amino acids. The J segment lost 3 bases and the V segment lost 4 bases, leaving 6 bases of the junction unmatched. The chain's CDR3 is CASSSTSAYYEQYF. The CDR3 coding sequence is TGTGCCAGCAGTTCAACTAGCGCGTACTACGAGCAGTACTTC.

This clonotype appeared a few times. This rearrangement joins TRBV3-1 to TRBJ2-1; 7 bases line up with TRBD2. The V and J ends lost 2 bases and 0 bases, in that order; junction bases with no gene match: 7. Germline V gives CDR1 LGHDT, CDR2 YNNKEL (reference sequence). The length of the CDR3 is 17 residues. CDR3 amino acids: CASSQLYGGGSYNEQFF. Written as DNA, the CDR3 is TGTGCCAGCAGCCAACTCTATGGCGGGGGCTCCTACAATGAGCAGTTCTTC.

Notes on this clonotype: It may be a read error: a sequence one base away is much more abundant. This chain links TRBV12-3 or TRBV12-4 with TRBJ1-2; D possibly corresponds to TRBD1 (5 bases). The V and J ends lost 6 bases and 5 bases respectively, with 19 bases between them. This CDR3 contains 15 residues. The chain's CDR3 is CASSPLSGGPYGYTF. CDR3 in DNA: TGTGCCAGCAGCCCATTGTCGGGGGGTCCATATGGCTACACCTTC.

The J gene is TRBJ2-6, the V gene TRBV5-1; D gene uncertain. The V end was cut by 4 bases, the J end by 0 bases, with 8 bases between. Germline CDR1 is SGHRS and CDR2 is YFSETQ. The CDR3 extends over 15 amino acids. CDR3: CASSAAYSGANVLTF. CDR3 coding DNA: TGCGCCAGCAGCGCCGCCTACTCTGGGGCCAACGTCCTGACTTTC.

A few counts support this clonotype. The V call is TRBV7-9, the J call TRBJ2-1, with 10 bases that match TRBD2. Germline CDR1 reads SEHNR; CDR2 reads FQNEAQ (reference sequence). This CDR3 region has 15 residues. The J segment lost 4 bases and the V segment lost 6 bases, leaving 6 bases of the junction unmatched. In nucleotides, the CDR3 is TGTGCCAGCAGATCTCTAGCGGGGGCATACAATGAGCAGTTCTTC. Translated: CASRSLAGAYNEQFF.

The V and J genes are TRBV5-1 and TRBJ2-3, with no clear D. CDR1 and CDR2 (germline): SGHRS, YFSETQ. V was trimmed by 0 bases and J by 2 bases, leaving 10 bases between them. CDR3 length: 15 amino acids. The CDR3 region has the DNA TGCGCCAGCAGCTTGGCCGGGTGGAACACAGATACGCAGTATTTT. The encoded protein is CASSLAGWNTDTQYF.

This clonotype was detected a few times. The CDR3 reads CSLGQGNQPQHF. The CDR3, as DNA: TGCAGCTTAGGACAGGGAAATCAGCCCCAGCATTTT. The V gene is TRBV20-1, the J gene TRBJ1-5, with TRBD1 identical over 8 bases. The CDR3 extends over 12 amino acids. Germline assignment: CDR1 DFQATT and CDR2 SNEGSKA (reference sequence).

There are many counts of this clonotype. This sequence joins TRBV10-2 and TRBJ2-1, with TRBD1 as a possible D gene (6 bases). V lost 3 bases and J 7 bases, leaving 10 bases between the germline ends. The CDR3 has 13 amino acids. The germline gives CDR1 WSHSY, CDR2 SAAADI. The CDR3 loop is CASSDTGRNEQFF. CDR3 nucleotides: TGCGCCAGCAGTGACACAGGGAGAAATGAGCAGTTCTTC.

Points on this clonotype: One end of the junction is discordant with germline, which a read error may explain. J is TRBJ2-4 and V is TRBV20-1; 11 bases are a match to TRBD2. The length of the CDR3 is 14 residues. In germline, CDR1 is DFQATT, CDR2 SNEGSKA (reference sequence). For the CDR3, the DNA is TGCAGTACTAGAGGACTAGCGGGCACCTGGGAGCAGTACTTC. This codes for CSTRGLAGTWEQYF.